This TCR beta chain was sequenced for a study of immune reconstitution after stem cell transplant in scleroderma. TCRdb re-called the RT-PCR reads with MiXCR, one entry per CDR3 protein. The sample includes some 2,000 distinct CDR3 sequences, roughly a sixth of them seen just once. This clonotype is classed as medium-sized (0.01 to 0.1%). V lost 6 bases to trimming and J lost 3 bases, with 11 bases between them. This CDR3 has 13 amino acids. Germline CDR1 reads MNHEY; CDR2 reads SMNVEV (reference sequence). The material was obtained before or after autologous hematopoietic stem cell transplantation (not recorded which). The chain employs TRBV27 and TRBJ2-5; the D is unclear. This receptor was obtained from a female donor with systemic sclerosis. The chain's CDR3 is CASSPTSEETQYF. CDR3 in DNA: TGTGCCAGCAGCCCCACGTCGGAAGAGACCCAGTACTTC.